These T cell receptor beta chains were read from a single sample in a study of T cell responses to AZD1222 COVID-19 vaccine. The method was immunoSEQ multiplex PCR; TCRdb's version includes in-frame clones alone and lacks a portion of them. The profile covers over 85,000 clones, with around 90% appearing a single time and around 3.3% taken by the ten largest. The source material was peripheral blood, sampled on day 0 of AZD1222 vaccination. These receptors all stem from an adult in good health. CDR3s include the opening cysteine and the closing phenylalanine or tryptophan. The order of the fields is CDR3 protein, CDR3 DNA, J gene, V gene, D gene, clone size. The D gene is left open where the match is weak. Clone size is given for some rows only: seen once, a few or many times, or a class if the clone is expanded.

CASSPRTSGRGNEQFF | TGTGCCAGCAGCCCACGGACTAGCGGGAGAGGCAATGAGCAGTTCTTC | TRBJ2-1 | TRBV11-3 | TRBD2 | -
CASSYSVGTYEQYF | TGTGCCAGCAGTTATTCTGTCGGAACCTACGAGCAGTACTTC | TRBJ2-7 | TRBV28 | - | -
CASSPPPTGYEQYF | TGTGCCAGCAGCCCCCCCCCGACAGGGTACGAGCAGTACTTC | TRBJ2-7 | TRBV28 | TRBD1 | few
CASSLYLSTGRRNTEAFF | TGTGCCAGCAGCTTATACCTATCTACGGGACGGAGGAACACTGAAGCTTTCTTT | TRBJ1-1 | TRBV13 | - | -
CASSLTGGNQPQHF | TGTGCCAGCAGCTTAACAGGGGGCAATCAGCCCCAGCATTTT | TRBJ1-5 | TRBV7-8 | TRBD1 | -
CSVSDLMGYRETQYF | TGCAGCGTTTCGGACCTGATGGGTTATCGAGAGACCCAGTACTTC | TRBJ2-5 | TRBV29-1 | - | once
CASSLYQGVEYF | TGTGCCAGCAGCTTATATCAAGGGGTGGAGTACTTC | TRBJ2-7 | TRBV7-9 | - | once
CASSLEWASSYEQYF | TGTGCCAGCAGCTTGGAGTGGGCTTCATCCTACGAGCAGTACTTC | TRBJ2-7 | TRBV5-4 | - | -
CASSIIPGTDTQYF | TGTGCCAGTAGTATAATCCCGGGGACAGATACGCAGTATTTT | TRBJ2-3 | TRBV19 | - | -
CASSADITGELFF | TGTGCCAGCAGTGCGGACATCACCGGGGAGCTGTTTTTT | TRBJ2-2 | TRBV27 | - | -
CASTPVGVESGNTIYF | TGTGCCAGCACCCCAGTGGGGGTTGAATCTGGAAACACCATATATTTT | TRBJ1-3 | TRBV28 | - | -
CASSTGPGQGPFGKAFF | TGTGCCAGTAGTACAGGCCCGGGTCAGGGGCCCTTCGGGAAAGCTTTCTTT | TRBJ1-1 | TRBV19 | - | -
CATSDLNNYEQYF | TGTGCCACCAGTGATTTAAACAACTACGAGCAGTACTTC | TRBJ2-7 | TRBV24-1 | - | once
CASNPGWASGRLKQFF | TGTGCCAGCAACCCCGGCTGGGCTAGCGGGAGACTGAAGCAGTTCTTC | TRBJ2-1 | TRBV7-9 | TRBD2 | -
CASSPQGTGELFF | TGTGCCAGCAGCCCACAGGGAACCGGGGAGCTGTTTTTT | TRBJ2-2 | TRBV5-4 | - | -
CASSITGDRNTEAFF | TGTGCCAGTAGTATTACTGGGGACAGGAACACTGAAGCTTTCTTT | TRBJ1-1 | TRBV19 | TRBD1 | -
CASSSGTDAPYSNQPQHF | TGTGCCAGCAGCTCGGGGACGGACGCGCCCTATAGCAATCAGCCCCAGCATTTT | TRBJ1-5 | TRBV7-9 | - | once
CATSDLGVNGYTF | TGTGCCACCAGTGATTTAGGGGTAAACGGCTACACCTTC | TRBJ1-2 | TRBV24-1 | - | -
CASSLVRGSTDTQYF | TGTGCCAGCAGCTTGGTGAGGGGAAGCACAGATACGCAGTATTTT | TRBJ2-3 | TRBV5-6 | - | -
CASSPLPLAGGTMNTGELFF | TGCGCCAGCAGCCCGCTCCCACTAGCGGGAGGTACAATGAACACCGGGGAGCTGTTTTTT | TRBJ2-2 | TRBV5-1 | TRBD2 | -
CASSLLGGVGETQYF | TGTGCCAGCTCACTCCTCGGTGGGGTAGGAGAGACCCAGTACTTC | TRBJ2-5 | TRBV18 | - | -
CASSQEGGNTIYF | TGTGCCAGCAGCCAAGAGGGGGGAAACACCATATATTTT | TRBJ1-3 | TRBV4-2 | - | -
CASSADRVSGNTIYF | TGTGCCAGCAGCGCGGACAGAGTCTCTGGAAACACCATATATTTT | TRBJ1-3 | TRBV9 | - | once
CASSQDRESYEQYF | TGTGCCAGCAGCCAAGACAGGGAAAGCTACGAGCAGTACTTC | TRBJ2-7 | TRBV3-1/TRBV3-2 | - | -
CSPRGAPRNEQFF | TGCAGCCCTCGGGGGGCCCCGAGGAATGAGCAGTTCTTC | TRBJ2-1 | TRBV29-1 | - | -
CSSARGPMNTEAFF | TGCAGCTCAGCTCGTGGGCCCATGAACACTGAAGCTTTCTTT | TRBJ1-1 | TRBV29-1 | - | -
CASSYSNRGKNIQYF | TGTGCCAGCAGTTACTCGAACAGGGGGAAAAACATTCAGTACTTC | TRBJ2-4 | TRBV6-5 | TRBD1 | -
CASTLAGVGEQYF | TGTGCCAGCACGTTGGCGGGAGTGGGCGAGCAGTACTTC | TRBJ2-7 | TRBV11-2 | TRBD2 | once
CASSLGTGTEKLFF | TGTGCCAGCAGCTTAGGGACAGGGACTGAAAAACTGTTTTTT | TRBJ1-4 | TRBV7-9 | TRBD1 | -
CASSQKPQFSGANVLTF | TGCGCCAGCAGCCAAAAACCACAGTTCTCTGGGGCCAACGTCCTGACTTTC | TRBJ2-6 | TRBV4-3 | - | -
CASRVQGPNTEAFF | TGTGCCAGCAGGGTACAGGGGCCGAACACTGAAGCTTTCTTT | TRBJ1-1 | TRBV2 | TRBD1 | once
CASSQDNGLAGRAGANVLTF | TGCGCCAGCAGCCAAGATAACGGACTAGCGGGAAGGGCTGGGGCCAACGTCCTGACTTTC | TRBJ2-6 | TRBV4-1 | TRBD2 | once
CASSQGQGANTEAFF | TGCGCCAGCAGCCAAGGACAGGGGGCAAACACTGAAGCTTTCTTT | TRBJ1-1 | TRBV4-1 | TRBD1 | -
CASSPGGQPQHF | TGTGCCAGCAGCCCTGGCGGCCAGCCCCAGCATTTT | TRBJ1-5 | TRBV6-6 | - | -
CASSRRRANTDTQYF | TGTGCCAGCAGTCGGAGGAGGGCTAACACAGATACGCAGTATTTT | TRBJ2-3 | TRBV7-2 | - | -
CATSELGGRASELFF | TGTGCCACCAGTGAATTGGGGGGGAGGGCCTCGGAGCTGTTTTTT | TRBJ2-2 | TRBV24-1 | TRBD2 | -
CASGASGVRNTQYF | TGTGCCAGCGGTGCTAGCGGGGTCCGGAATACGCAGTATTTT | TRBJ2-3 | TRBV2 | TRBD2 | -
CASSIRLNEPQHF | TGTGCCAGTAGTATACGGCTTAATGAGCCCCAGCATTTT | TRBJ1-5 | TRBV19 | - | -
CASSLSGINQPQHF | TGTGCCAGCAGTTTATCGGGGATCAATCAGCCCCAGCATTTT | TRBJ1-5 | TRBV27 | - | -
CASGSPTGRKRKLFF | TGTGCCAGCGGCTCACCTACGGGGAGGAAACGAAAACTGTTTTTT | TRBJ1-4 | TRBV28 | - | few
CSASDREVVAEAFF | TGCAGTGCTAGTGACAGGGAGGTGGTGGCTGAAGCTTTCTTT | TRBJ1-1 | TRBV20-1 | TRBD1 | -
CASSKPPRPINRGSNQPQHF | TGTGCCAGCAGTAAACCGCCCAGACCTATCAACAGGGGCAGCAATCAGCCCCAGCATTTT | TRBJ1-5 | TRBV6-2/TRBV6-3 | TRBD1 | -
CAWSSGIDNSPLHF | TGTGCCTGGAGTTCCGGGATTGATAATTCACCCCTCCACTTT | TRBJ1-6 | TRBV30 | - | -
CASSIGRDNYEQYF | TGTGCCAGTAGTATCGGGCGGGATAACTACGAGCAGTACTTC | TRBJ2-7 | TRBV19 | - | -
CASSLSGTVNEKLFF | TGTGCCAGCAGCTTATCCGGGACAGTCAATGAAAAACTGTTTTTT | TRBJ1-4 | TRBV7-6 | TRBD1 | -
CASSFGIAEQYF | TGTGCCAGCAGTTTCGGGATAGCCGAGCAGTACTTC | TRBJ2-7 | TRBV12-3/TRBV12-4 | - | -